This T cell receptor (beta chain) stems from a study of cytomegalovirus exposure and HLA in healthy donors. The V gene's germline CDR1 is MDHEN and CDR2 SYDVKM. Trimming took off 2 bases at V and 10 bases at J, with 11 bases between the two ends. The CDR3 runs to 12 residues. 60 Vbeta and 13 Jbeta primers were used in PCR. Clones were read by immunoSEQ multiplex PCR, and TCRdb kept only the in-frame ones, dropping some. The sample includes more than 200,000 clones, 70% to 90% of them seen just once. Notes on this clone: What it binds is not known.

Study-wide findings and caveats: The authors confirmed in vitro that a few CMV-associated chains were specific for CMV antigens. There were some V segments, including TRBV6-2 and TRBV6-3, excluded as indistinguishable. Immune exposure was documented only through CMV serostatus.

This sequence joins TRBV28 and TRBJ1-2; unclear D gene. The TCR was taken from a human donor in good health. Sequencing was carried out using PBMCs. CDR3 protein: CASSLSREDYTF. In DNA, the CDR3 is TGTGCCAGCAGTTTAAGTAGGGAGGACTACACCTTC.